A single sample is the source of the 4 T cell receptor beta chains below, sequenced in a study of T cell repertoires in cytomegalovirus infection. TCRdb passed the reads through MiXCR, listing each CDR3 protein once. The sample has 200,000 to 300,000 distinct CDR3 sequences, approximately 13% seen once. The specimen was PBMCs. The source of these receptors is a human donor in good health (CMV status not recorded). Some clones in this sample may be carry-over from other donors' samples.

This clonotype was observed a few times. The V call is TRBV5-6, the J call TRBJ1-2; 11 positions match TRBD1. The germline gives CDR1 SGHDT, CDR2 YYEEEE. This CDR3 has 16 amino acids. V lost 4 bases to trimming and J lost 6 bases; unmatched junction nucleotides: 11. The CDR3 here is CASSPDRGRISDGYTF. Here the CDR3 DNA reads TGTGCCAGCAGCCCGGACAGGGGGCGAATTTCGGATGGCTACACCTTC. Complete variable domain (other parts from reference TRBV5-6 and TRBJ1-2): DAGVTQSPTHLIKTRGQQVTLRCSPKSGHDTVSWYQQALGQGPQFIFQYYEEEERQRGNFPDRFSGHQFPNYSSELNVNALLLGDSALYLCASSPDRGRISDGYTFGSGTRLTVV.

The CDR3 nucleotides are TGTGCCAGCAGCCTCCTGGAGATTATAAGAGGGACCCAGTACTTC. This encodes CASSLLEIIRGTQYF. J is TRBJ2-5 and V is TRBV6-2 or TRBV6-3; D gene uncertain. The germline V and J ends were trimmed by 6 bases and 7 bases, with 21 bases remaining between them. The CDR3 consists of 15 residues. Per germline, CDR1 MNHEY and CDR2 SVGEGT.

The rearrangement uses TRBV5-1 and TRBJ2-2; D is possibly TRBD1 (5 bases). Trimming took off 0 bases at V and 5 bases at J, with 8 bases between the two ends. The CDR3 runs to 14 residues. CDR1 is SGHRS, CDR2 YFSETQ, per germline. The CDR3 nucleotides are TGCGCCAGCAGCTTGGACCAGGGTACCGGGGAGCTGTTTTTT. It translates to CASSLDQGTGELFF. Looking up the rest from reference TRBV5-1 and TRBJ2-2 gives the full variable domain: KAGVTQTPRYLIKTRGQQVTLSCSPISGHRSVSWYQQTPGQGLQFLFEYFSETQRNKGNFPGRFSGRQFSNSRSEMNVSTLELGDSALYLCASSLDQGTGELFFGEGSRLTVL.

The gene calls are TRBV20-1 and TRBJ2-1; 9 bases match TRBD1. Germline V lookup: CDR1 DFQATT, CDR2 SNEGSKA (reference sequence). The junction had 11 bases not matched to a gene; V was cut back by 6 bases and J by 8 bases. The CDR3 totals 14 residues. CDR3 region: CSALPGTGRYEQFF. As DNA, the CDR3 is TGCAGTGCCCTTCCCGGGACAGGGCGGTATGAGCAGTTCTTC.